This T cell receptor (beta chain) was recovered during a study of T cell repertoires in cytomegalovirus infection. Findings and limits, study-wide: The ex vivo response was dominated by HLA-C-restricted CMV-specific TCR beta clonotypes.

This clonotype was observed at least ten times. As yet, its antigen is unknown. TCRdb reanalysed the reads using MiXCR and keeps one entry per CDR3 protein. There are approximately 71,000 distinct CDR3 sequences in the sample; under 5% occur only once, and less than 25% lies in the top ten. This CDR3 spans 14 amino acids. Germline V gives CDR1 DFQATT, CDR2 SNEGSKA (reference sequence). V was pared by 5 bases and J by 7 bases, with 18 bases between. The clonotype was recovered from a human donor in good health (CMV status not recorded). Some clones in this sample may be carry-over from other donors' samples. Sequenced material: PBMCs. The chain employs TRBV20-1 and TRBJ2-1; perhaps TRBD2 as D (5 bases). This CDR3 reads CSAQPRARRNEQFF. CDR3 sequence (DNA): TGCAGTGCTCAACCGCGGGCCAGGCGGAATGAGCAGTTCTTC.